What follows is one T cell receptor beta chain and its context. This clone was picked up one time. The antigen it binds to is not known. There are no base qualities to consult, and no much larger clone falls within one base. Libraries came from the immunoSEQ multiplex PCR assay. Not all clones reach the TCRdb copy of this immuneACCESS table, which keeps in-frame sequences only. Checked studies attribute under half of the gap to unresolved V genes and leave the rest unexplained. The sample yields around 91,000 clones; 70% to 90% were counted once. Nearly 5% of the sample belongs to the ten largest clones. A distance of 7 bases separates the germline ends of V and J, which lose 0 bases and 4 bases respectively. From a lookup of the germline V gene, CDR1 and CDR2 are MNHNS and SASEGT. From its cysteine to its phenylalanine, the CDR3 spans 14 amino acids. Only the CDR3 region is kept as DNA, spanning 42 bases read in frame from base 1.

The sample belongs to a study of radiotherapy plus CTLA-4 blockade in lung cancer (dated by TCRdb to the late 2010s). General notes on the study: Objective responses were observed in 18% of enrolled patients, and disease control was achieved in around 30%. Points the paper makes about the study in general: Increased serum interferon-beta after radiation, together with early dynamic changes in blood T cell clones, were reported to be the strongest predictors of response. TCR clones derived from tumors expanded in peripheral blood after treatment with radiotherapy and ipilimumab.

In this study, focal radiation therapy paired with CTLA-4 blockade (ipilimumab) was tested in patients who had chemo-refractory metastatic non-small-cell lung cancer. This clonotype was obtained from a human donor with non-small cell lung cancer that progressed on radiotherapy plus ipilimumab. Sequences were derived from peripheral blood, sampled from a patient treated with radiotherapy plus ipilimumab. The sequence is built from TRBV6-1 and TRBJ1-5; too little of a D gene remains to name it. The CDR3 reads CASSEAWSNQPQHF. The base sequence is TGTGCCAGCAGTGAAGCGTGGAGTAATCAGCCCCAGCATTTT.